This T cell receptor (beta chain) comes out of a study of blood T cell repertoires in COVID-19 (dated by TCRdb to the early 2020s). About the investigation overall: Samples covering the acute and convalescent phases of COVID-19 were provided by collaborators in the United States, Italy and Spain. The dataset comprised deeply sampled blood TCRbeta repertoires from subjects exposed to, actively infected with, or recovered from COVID-19. Where available, HLA class I and class II types were obtained from metadata supplied by the sample provider rather than from assay-based typing. The samples were drawn from two sources: the first 160 participants of the ongoing ImmuneRACE study, and fewer than 1,500 subjects contributed by 6 global collaborators. A de-identified subject ID, COVID-19 status, age in years and sex were almost always included in the sample metadata. The material from the prospective study consisted of cDNA or gDNA derived from T cells, B-cell-depleted T cells, or PBMCs. The repertoires were released in a freely available public database intended as a resource for research on the immune response to SARS-CoV-2. The paper's findings and limits, for the study overall: Clinical and demographic metadata were provided uncurated, with the amount varying by source and participant.

The CDR3, from cysteine to phenylalanine, totals 14 residues. Kept here is only the CDR3 DNA, which spans 42 bases and is read in frame from base 1. CDR1 and CDR2 are read off the germline V gene as SGHTA and FQGNSA. V gives up 5 bases and J gives up 4 bases, and the segment between their germline ends measures 12 bases. Note on this clone: Its binding antigen is unknown. The sample holds no much larger clone one base away, and base qualities are not on file.

The immunoSEQ Assay, a bias-controlled multiplex PCR, was used to amplify TCRbeta CDR3 regions from genomic DNA. As for the original processing: The number of nucleated cells in each sample was estimated by amplification of reference gene primers within the assay. To quantify the absolute abundance of each unique TCRbeta CDR3 rearrangement, sequence reads were collapsed and filtered. For each sample, productive Simpson clonality was calculated by taking the square root of Simpson's diversity index across productive rearrangements. In its TCRdb copy, this immuneACCESS table keeps in-frame sequences only and misses some clones. Where compared with another copy, unresolved V genes explain less than half of these, and the others have no known cause. That table furnishes V, J and clone size, whereas the DNA furnished D and trimming. The sample includes 200,000 to 250,000 clones, with approximately 91% observed a single time. Together, the top ten hold around 2.9% of the sample.

Each collaborating institution followed its own protocols to collect whole blood in K2EDTA tubes. For TCRbeta analysis, collaborator samples were shipped as frozen whole blood, as isolated PBMCs, or as DNA extracted from either sample type. The clonotype originates from a woman in her sixties with acute or convalescent COVID-19. The receptor chain draws on TRBV7-2 and TRBJ2-1, with the identity of the D gene unclear. Specimen: peripheral blood. The nucleotide sequence is TGTGCCAGCAGCCCGGGTATAGGTTACAATGAGCAGTTCTTC. It codes for CASSPGIGYNEQFF.